The 2 T cell receptor beta chains below come from one sample, sequenced in a study of blood T cell repertoires in COVID-19. Only in-frame clones appear in the TCRdb table, and some are missing; sequencing was by immunoSEQ multiplex PCR. The table has 100,000 to 150,000 clones, approximately 71% seen once. The sample was peripheral blood. Receptor source: a human donor in a cohort sampled during active COVID-19.

The chain has TRBV5-1 and TRBJ1-2; 8 bases match TRBD1. The CDR3 totals 13 residues. The V segment lost 3 bases and the J segment 4 bases; nucleotides outside the gene matches: 2. Germline V lookup: CDR1 SGHRS, CDR2 YFSETQ. The CDR3 coding sequence is TGCGCCAGCAGCTCGACAGGGGCCTATGGCTACACCTTC. Amino acid sequence: CASSSTGAYGYTF.

In regard to this clone: The same CDR3 also results from other DNA sequences found in this sample. CDR3 nucleotide sequence: TGTGCCACCAGTGACCCGGGACAGGGGGCTTATGAGCAGTACTTC. Encoded protein: CATSDPGQGAYEQYF. This rearrangement joins TRBV24-1 to TRBJ2-7; TRBD1 aligns across 12 bases. Per germline, CDR1 KGHDR and CDR2 SFDVKD. With 4 bases clipped from V and 7 bases from J, the junction kept 7 bases outside the gene matches. CDR3 size: 15 residues.